What follows are 17 T cell receptor beta chains derived from one specimen sequenced in a study of cytomegalovirus exposure and HLA in healthy donors. Sequencing was performed with immunoSEQ multiplex PCR; in TCRdb, only in-frame clones are kept and a portion is missing. The sample shows 100,000 to 150,000 clones, roughly 86% of them seen only once. Sequenced sample: PBMCs. These receptors came from a man aged 30-40 years in good health and CMV-seronegative.

The rearrangement joins TRBV11-2 to TRBJ1-6; no definite D call. V was clipped by 1 base and J by 6 bases, with 13 bases between them. Germline lookup yields CDR1 SGHAT and CDR2 FQNNGV. This CDR3 has 16 amino acids. The CDR3: CASSLGLALVNSPLHF. The CDR3 nucleotides read TGTGCCAGCAGCTTAGGCCTTGCGCTTGTTAATTCACCCCTCCACTTT.

The chain joins TRBV5-1 to TRBJ2-5, with D possibly matching TRBD1 (6 bases). Trimming shortened V by 7 bases and J by 2 bases, and 18 bases separated the two germline ends. CDR1 and CDR2 (germline): SGHRS, YFSETQ. The CDR3 extends over 15 amino acids. The CDR3 region has the DNA TGCGCCAGCTGTTACTTGATGGACAGTCAAGAGACCCAGTACTTC. Its protein is CASCYLMDSQETQYF.

This clone was seen only once. This chain uses TRBV9 with TRBJ2-3; D possibly corresponds to TRBD2 (5 bases). Trimming pared 2 bases from V and 6 bases from J, leaving 16 bases between. CDR1 SGDLS and CDR2 YYNGEE come from the germline V gene. The CDR3 covers 15 residues. The CDR3 DNA reads TGTGCCAGCAGCGTTCGAGCGAATCGGAGGGATACGCAGTATTTT. Its protein product is CASSVRANRRDTQYF. Supplemented by reference TRBV9 and TRBJ2-3, the full variable domain reads DSGVTQTPKHLITATGQRVTLRCSPRSGDLSVYWYQQSLDQGLQFLIQYYNGEERAKGNILERFSAQQFPDLHSELNLSSLELGDSALYFCASSVRANRRDTQYFGPGTRLTVL.

This rearrangement joins TRBV7-9 to TRBJ2-1, with 9 bases aligning to TRBD1. CDR3 size: 16 residues. J gave up 8 bases and V 3 bases, and 11 bases lay outside the gene matches. Germline V gene sequence: CDR1 SEHNR, CDR2 FQNEAQ (reference sequence). CDR3 sequence (DNA): TGTGCCAGCAGCTTGTTAAGGGACAGGGATGTCCATGAGCAGTTCTTC. It yields the protein CASSLLRDRDVHEQFF.

The rearrangement uses TRBV2 and TRBJ2-5; D is ambiguous. The CDR3 runs 14 residues. The V gene's germline CDR1 is SNHLY and CDR2 FYNNEI. Between the trimmed V and J ends, which lost 7 bases and 5 bases, there was a span of 17 bases. In nucleotides, the CDR3 is TGTGCCAGCACCCCGCTATCCCTTGTGGAGACCCAGTACTTC. Protein product: CASTPLSLVETQYF.

The V gene is TRBV28, the J gene TRBJ2-7; TRBD1 matches at 8 bases. This CDR3 comprises 14 residues. J was trimmed by 6 bases and V by 2 bases; bases with no gene match: 6. The germline V gene encodes CDR1 MDHEN and CDR2 SYDVKM. This CDR3 is CASSLVGTGGEQYF. The CDR3 DNA is TGTGCCAGCAGTTTAGTTGGGACAGGCGGCGAGCAGTACTTC.

The chain carries TRBV11-2 and TRBJ2-2; D unclear. The CDR3 is 14 residues long. V was trimmed by 5 bases and J by 1 base, leaving 8 bases between them. CDR1 is SGHAT and CDR2 is FQNNGV in the germline V gene. As DNA, the CDR3 is TGTGCCAGCAGCGCCGCTAGGAACACCGGGGAGCTGTTTTTT. Encoded protein: CASSAARNTGELFF.

This rearrangement joins TRBV2 to TRBJ2-7, with D tentatively TRBD2 (6 bases). Germline V lookup: CDR1 SNHLY, CDR2 FYNNEI. Trimming left V 8 bases short and J 0 bases short, with 11 bases between. The CDR3 is 13 amino acids. DNA of the CDR3: TGTGCCAGCCGGGACTTCGGCTCCTACGAGCAGTACTTC. Translating it yields CASRDFGSYEQYF.

The rearrangement uses TRBV5-1 and TRBJ1-5; TRBD1 agrees at 7 bases. V was pared by 2 bases and J by 2 bases, with 4 bases of the junction left unmatched. This CDR3 spans 15 amino acids. Germline CDR1 and CDR2: SGHRS and YFSETQ. The CDR3 nucleotides are TGCGCCAGCAGCTTACAGGGGTTGGGCAATCAGCCCCAGCATTTT. The encoded protein is CASSLQGLGNQPQHF.

Only one count was recorded for this clone. This chain joins TRBV19 and TRBJ1-1; D not certain. This CDR3 is 16 amino acids long. Germline V lookup: CDR1 LNHDA, CDR2 SQIVND (reference sequence). The V end was cut by 5 bases, the J end by 3 bases, with 19 bases between. The CDR3 nucleotides read TGTGCCAGTAGTGGGTGGGCTTCGCAAAAGGACACTGAAGCTTTCTTT. It specifies CASSGWASQKDTEAFF.

The chain couples TRBV9 to TRBJ1-1; the D gene is possibly TRBD1 (5 bases). The CDR3 runs to 15 residues. The germline V gene has CDR1 SGDLS and CDR2 YYNGEE. Trimming cost V 0 bases and J 6 bases, with 15 bases left between them. The CDR3 region has the DNA TGTGCCAGCAGCGTAGAGGGGTTGGGAGGATCTGAAGCTTTCTTT. Translation gives CASSVEGLGGSEAFF.

The V and J genes are TRBV12-5 and TRBJ1-1; a weak D match, TRBD1 (6 bases). V was trimmed by 5 bases and J by 6 bases, leaving 19 bases between them. The length of the CDR3 is 15 residues. CDR1 and CDR2 (germline): LGHNT, FRNRAP. CDR3 protein: CASGTPRGAGAEAFF. The CDR3 DNA is TGTGCTAGTGGTACCCCCCGGGGGGCTGGGGCTGAAGCTTTCTTT.

This chain connects TRBV28 to TRBJ2-3; 7 bases fit TRBD1. Trimming cost V 11 bases and J 2 bases; bases outside gene matches: 7. CDR1 and CDR2 from the germline V gene are MDHEN and SYDVKM. The CDR3 has 13 residues. The CDR3: CAGSGTDTDTQYF. DNA of the CDR3: TGTGCCGGCTCCGGGACAGACACAGATACGCAGTATTTT.

This rearrangement joins TRBV19 to TRBJ2-2; 7 bases agree with TRBD1. The CDR3 consists of 15 residues. Trimming removed 6 bases from V and 1 base from J; junction bases left unmatched: 5. Germline V lookup: CDR1 LNHDA, CDR2 SQIVND (reference sequence). The CDR3 spells CASRNDRVNTGELFF. CDR3 bases: TGTGCCAGTAGAAATGACAGGGTGAACACCGGGGAGCTGTTTTTT.

The V and J genes are TRBV2 and TRBJ2-3, with 7 positions matching TRBD1. The CDR3 runs 17 residues. Germline V gene sequence: CDR1 SNHLY, CDR2 FYNNEI. V lost 6 bases, J lost 6 bases, and 18 bases stayed unmatched. The CDR3 DNA reads TGTGCCAGCAGGGGGCCCGAGTTTACAGGGGACCTGGATACGCAGTATTTT. It translates to CASRGPEFTGDLDTQYF.

V is TRBV29-1 and J is TRBJ1-4, with 8 positions matching TRBD1. Germline CDR1 reads SQVTM; CDR2 reads ANQGSEA. With V trimmed by 4 bases and J by 3 bases, 4 bases remained unmatched. The CDR3 covers 14 residues. CDR3 region: CSVGTGIPNEKLFF. The DNA for the CDR3 is TGCAGCGTTGGGACAGGGATTCCTAATGAAAAACTGTTTTTT.

This chain connects TRBV18 to TRBJ1-5, with a possible D match to TRBD1 (5 bases). Trimming removed 6 bases at V and 3 bases at J, with 18 bases between. The germline gives CDR1 KGHSH, CDR2 LQKENI. This CDR3 region has 16 residues. In DNA, the CDR3 is TGTGCCAGCTCGCCTGGGGAAGGGGCATTCAATCAGCCCCAGCATTTT. Its protein product is CASSPGEGAFNQPQHF. Together with reference TRBV18 and TRBJ1-5, the CDR3 gives the full variable domain: NAGVMQNPRHLVRRRGQEARLRCSPMKGHSHVYWYRQLPEEGLKFMVYLQKENIIDESGMPKERFSAEFPKEGPSILRIQQVVRGDSAAYFCASSPGEGAFNQPQHFGDGTRLSIL.